One sample yielded the 30 T cell receptor beta chains listed below, sequenced in a study of neoadjuvant anti-PD-1 for oral cavity cancer. Time point defined: after neoadjuvant nivolumab, at surgical resection. Clones were sequenced by immunoSEQ multiplex PCR, and TCRdb holds only the in-frame ones, with some missing. The table has approximately 15,000 clones, around 70% seen once. The sample consisted of PBMCs, taken after nivolumab (anti-PD-1) treatment. These TCRs come from a person aged 40 to 85 with oral cavity squamous cell carcinoma.

The V gene is TRBV19, the J gene TRBJ1-1; D gene uncertain. The V end was cut by 1 base, the J end by 1 base, with 7 bases between. Per the germline V gene, CDR1 is LNHDA and CDR2 is SQIVND (reference sequence). This CDR3 region has 14 residues. The CDR3 bases are TGTGCCAGTAGTATAGTCAGGACGAACACTGAAGCTTTCTTT. Protein: CASSIVRTNTEAFF.

V and J are TRBV6-5 and TRBJ2-5; D is undetermined. With 4 bases removed from V and 5 bases from J, the gap between germline ends came to 8 bases. CDR1 MNHEY and CDR2 SVGAGI come from the germline V gene. CDR3 length equals 12 residues. The DNA for the CDR3 is TGTGCCAGCAGTTCCAAATGGGAGACCCAGTACTTC. Encoded protein: CASSSKWETQYF.

The rearrangement uses TRBV28 and TRBJ1-1, with unresolved D. Trimming took off 8 bases at V and 4 bases at J, with 20 bases between the two ends. The CDR3 extends over 15 amino acids. From germline, CDR1 is MDHEN and CDR2 SYDVKM. The CDR3: CASRSRQNIVTEAFF. CDR3 nucleotide sequence: TGTGCCAGCCGTTCGAGGCAGAACATTGTCACTGAAGCTTTCTTT.

The chain is built from TRBV30 and TRBJ2-5; D gene unclear. CDR3 length equals 14 residues. Germline V lookup: CDR1 GTSNPN, CDR2 SVGIG (reference sequence). V was trimmed by 2 bases and J by 2 bases, leaving 12 bases between them. DNA for the CDR3: TGTGCCTGGAGTAGGTACGGCCTACAAGAGACCCAGTACTTC. Protein: CAWSRYGLQETQYF.

The V gene is TRBV19, the J gene TRBJ2-3; TRBD1 might be the D (6 bases). The CDR3 consists of 14 residues. V lost 6 bases, J lost 5 bases, and 15 bases lay in between. Germline V gives CDR1 LNHDA, CDR2 SQIVND (reference sequence). The CDR3 sequence: CASRYTGIGDTQYF. In nucleotides, the CDR3 is TGTGCCAGTAGATATACAGGGATCGGAGATACGCAGTATTTT.

In this sample, this clone turned up once. This chain uses TRBV2 with TRBJ2-7; 9 nucleotides line up with TRBD1. The CDR3 runs 14 residues. The V gene's germline CDR1 is SNHLY and CDR2 FYNNEI. The V and J ends lost 7 bases and 5 bases, in that order; junction bases with no gene match: 9. For the CDR3, the DNA is TGTGCCAGCAAGAACCTGGGGACAGGGAACGAGCAGTACTTC. Protein product: CASKNLGTGNEQYF.

The V gene is TRBV6-1, the J gene TRBJ2-1; 9 nucleotides match TRBD1. V lost 4 bases and J lost 2; bases outside the gene matches: 6. The CDR3 loop spans 16 amino acids. Germline assignment: CDR1 MNHNS and CDR2 SASEGT. CDR3 protein: CASSGGQGNAYNEQFF. The CDR3 nucleotides are TGTGCCAGCAGTGGTGGACAGGGGAACGCCTACAATGAGCAGTTCTTC.

This sequence joins TRBV5-1 and TRBJ1-5, with TRBD1 matching over 7 bases. Per germline, CDR1 SGHRS and CDR2 YFSETQ. V gave up 1 base and J gave up 9 bases; unmatched junction bases: 10. There are 15 residues in the CDR3. CDR3 amino acids: CASSLSTGSLRPQHF. The DNA for the CDR3 is TGCGCCAGCAGCTTGTCGACAGGGTCCCTTCGGCCCCAGCATTTT. Full variable domain (missing parts from reference TRBV5-1 and TRBJ1-5): KAGVTQTPRYLIKTRGQQVTLSCSPISGHRSVSWYQQTPGQGLQFLFEYFSETQRNKGNFPGRFSGRQFSNSRSEMNVSTLELGDSALYLCASSLSTGSLRPQHFGDGTRLSIL.

The J gene is TRBJ1-4, the V gene TRBV7-9, with D unresolved. Germline-derived CDR1 and CDR2 are SEHNR and FQNEAQ (reference sequence). The ends were cut back, 3 bases at V and 4 bases at J, with 9 bases in the middle. This CDR3 contains 14 residues. Written as DNA, the CDR3 is TGTGCCAGCAGCTTTACGGGTCTTAATGAAAAACTGTTTTTT. Translation gives CASSFTGLNEKLFF.

The V and J genes are TRBV27 and TRBJ2-4; 7 nucleotides agree with TRBD1. Per germline, CDR1 MNHEY and CDR2 SMNVEV (reference sequence). The CDR3 runs 15 residues. V shed 2 bases and J 6 bases; nucleotides not matched to a gene: 7. DNA of the CDR3: TGTGCCAGCAGTTTACGTCGACAGGGCGCAAACATTCAGTACTTC. Its translation is CASSLRRQGANIQYF.

The J gene is TRBJ1-5, the V gene TRBV11-2; no clear D gene. V lost 6 bases to trimming and J lost 5 bases, with 8 bases between them. Germline assignment: CDR1 SGHAT and CDR2 FQNNGV. The CDR3 length is 12 residues. The CDR3 coding sequence is TGTGCCAGCAGTGACGGCTATCAGCCCCAGCATTTT. This encodes CASSDGYQPQHF.

This clone was detected a few times. This sequence joins TRBV18 and TRBJ2-7; 10 bases align to TRBD1. Germline CDR1 reads KGHSH; CDR2 reads LQKENI. The length of the CDR3 is 14 residues. V was clipped by 3 bases and J by 6 bases; unmatched bases: 5. CDR3 in amino acids: CASSPGQGGGEQYF. DNA for the CDR3: TGTGCCAGCTCACCCGGACAGGGGGGTGGCGAGCAGTACTTC.

The V gene is TRBV5-1, the J gene TRBJ2-1, with 8 bases lining up with TRBD2. Germline CDR1 and CDR2: SGHRS and YFSETQ. The CDR3 is made up of 15 amino acids. The J segment lost 4 bases and the V segment lost 2 bases, leaving 5 bases of the junction unmatched. This CDR3 reads CASSLGGGTYNEQFF. The CDR3 DNA reads as TGCGCCAGCAGCTTAGGCGGGGGGACTTACAATGAGCAGTTCTTC. The full variable domain, with the rest looked up from reference TRBV5-1 and TRBJ2-1, is KAGVTQTPRYLIKTRGQQVTLSCSPISGHRSVSWYQQTPGQGLQFLFEYFSETQRNKGNFPGRFSGRQFSNSRSEMNVSTLELGDSALYLCASSLGGGTYNEQFFGPGTRLTVL.

This rearrangement joins TRBV25-1 to TRBJ2-1; D remains ambiguous. CDR1 is MGHDK, CDR2 SYGVNS, per germline. The CDR3 runs 14 residues. With 3 bases removed from V and 0 bases from J, the gap between germline ends came to 6 bases. The CDR3, as DNA: TGTGCCAGCAGTGACCCGAGCTCCTACAATGAGCAGTTCTTC. Residues: CASSDPSSYNEQFF. The full variable domain, its missing parts supplied by reference TRBV25-1 and TRBJ2-1, is EADIYQTPRYLVIGTGKKITLECSQTMGHDKMYWYQQDPGMELHLIHYSYGVNSTEKGDLSSESTVSRIRTEHFPLTLESARPSHTSQYLCASSDPSSYNEQFFGPGTRLTVL.

In its sample, this clone was seen once. The chain couples TRBV5-1 to TRBJ1-3, with a weak D call TRBD1 (5 bases). From germline, CDR1 is SGHRS and CDR2 YFSETQ. CDR3 size: 14 residues. V gave up 7 bases and J gave up 4 bases, with 15 bases separating them. CDR3 coding DNA: TGCGCCAGCTCCGGGGGGACCTGGGGAAACACCATATATTTT. Translated, it gives CASSGGTWGNTIYF.

The chain joins TRBV7-8 to TRBJ2-5; either TRBD1 or TRBD2 may fit D (8 bases each). Germline CDR1 reads SGHVS; CDR2 reads FQNEAQ. The CDR3 sequence is 18 residues long. The V end lost 3 bases, the J end lost 5 bases, and 25 bases lay between the germline ends. The CDR3, as DNA: TGTGCCAGCAGCTTGGGACAGGCGGGACTAGTTGGGGTGGAGACCCAGTACTTC. Its protein product is CASSLGQAGLVGVETQYF.

The gene calls are TRBV5-1 and TRBJ2-3; the D is unclear. The CDR3 is 15 residues long. Germline V CDR1 and CDR2: SGHRS, YFSETQ. V was clipped by 0 bases and J by 0 bases, with 8 bases between them. CDR3 amino acids: CASSLGASSTDTQYF. CDR3 in DNA: TGCGCCAGCAGCTTGGGGGCCTCTAGCACAGATACGCAGTATTTT. Drawing the rest from reference TRBV5-1 and TRBJ2-3, the complete variable domain is KAGVTQTPRYLIKTRGQQVTLSCSPISGHRSVSWYQQTPGQGLQFLFEYFSETQRNKGNFPGRFSGRQFSNSRSEMNVSTLELGDSALYLCASSLGASSTDTQYFGPGTRLTVL.

The V and J genes are TRBV29-1 and TRBJ1-4; D perhaps matches TRBD1 (5 bases). The CDR3 spans 13 residues. Germline V gene sequence: CDR1 SQVTM, CDR2 ANQGSEA. V gave up 1 base and J gave up 8 bases, with 11 bases separating them. CDR3 nucleotides: TGCAGCGTTGAAGGGGGAGGGGACGAAAAACTGTTTTTT. Amino acids: CSVEGGGDEKLFF.

The V and J genes are TRBV30 and TRBJ1-4, with D hard to call. With 6 bases removed from V and 8 bases from J, the gap between germline ends came to 16 bases. The CDR3 is 13 residues long. Germline V lookup: CDR1 GTSNPN, CDR2 SVGIG (reference sequence). CDR3 region: CACGGRVKEKLFF. The CDR3 bases are TGTGCCTGCGGTGGGAGGGTAAAGGAAAAACTGTTTTTT.

The J gene is TRBJ1-1, the V gene TRBV19; D perhaps matches TRBD1 (5 bases). V dropped 7 bases and J dropped 0 bases, with 15 bases sitting between them. The germline V gene has CDR1 LNHDA and CDR2 SQIVND (reference sequence). CDR3 length equals 15 residues. For the CDR3, the DNA is TGTGCCAGTACCCTAGGGGTCATGATGAACACTGAAGCTTTCTTT. Amino acid sequence: CASTLGVMMNTEAFF.

J is TRBJ1-2 and V is TRBV5-1, with a possible D match to TRBD1 (6 bases). Trimming left V 4 bases short and J 4 bases short, with 14 bases between. This CDR3 spans 14 amino acids. Germline V gene sequence: CDR1 SGHRS, CDR2 YFSETQ. The CDR3 loop reads CASSQGGAFYGYTF. The CDR3 DNA reads TGCGCCAGCAGCCAAGGGGGGGCTTTCTATGGCTACACCTTC.

The rearrangement uses TRBV28 and TRBJ2-7, with no clear D. The germline V gene encodes CDR1 MDHEN and CDR2 SYDVKM. CDR3 length: 13 amino acids. V was cut by 2 bases and J by 2 bases, with 7 bases left in between. The CDR3 sequence: CASSLGVTYEQYF. The DNA of the CDR3 is TGTGCCAGCAGTTTAGGCGTAACCTACGAGCAGTACTTC.

The chain links TRBV6-1 to TRBJ2-2; a possible D gene is TRBD2 (7 bases). This CDR3 comprises 15 residues. Germline V gene data show CDR1 as MNHNS and CDR2 as SASEGT. Trimming stripped 10 bases from V and 4 bases from J, with 19 bases between. CDR3 protein: CATLRGGASTGELFF. Here the CDR3 DNA reads TGTGCCACCTTGAGGGGGGGGGCGTCCACCGGGGAGCTGTTTTTT.

The V gene is TRBV6-6, the J gene TRBJ1-4; 7 nucleotides line up with TRBD1. V lost 2 bases, J lost 7 bases, and 4 bases stayed unmatched. The germline CDR1 and CDR2 sequences are MNHNY and SVGAGI (reference sequence). The CDR3 is made up of 14 amino acids. DNA of the CDR3: TGTGCCAGCAGTTACCAGGGGGGAGGTGAAAAACTGTTTTTT. Residues: CASSYQGGGEKLFF.

This clone has a single count. V and J are TRBV10-3 and TRBJ1-1; tentative D call: TRBD1 (6 bases). CDR3 length equals 14 residues. Per germline, CDR1 ENHRY and CDR2 SYGVKD. V lost 2 bases and J 10 bases, leaving 17 bases between the germline ends. The CDR3 DNA reads TGTGCCATCAGTGAGCCCCGGACAGCCCCCCGAGCTTTCTTT. Amino acid sequence: CAISEPRTAPRAFF.

The chain combines TRBV6-6 with TRBJ2-7, with 12 bases aligning to TRBD1. This CDR3 has 16 amino acids. V was clipped by 7 bases and J by 7 bases; unmatched bases: 14. The germline CDR1 and CDR2 sequences are MNHNY and SVGAGI (reference sequence). The CDR3 region is CASTRLRGQGAWEQYF. CDR3 bases: TGTGCCAGCACTAGATTAAGGGGACAGGGGGCGTGGGAGCAGTACTTC.

The V gene is TRBV27, the J gene TRBJ1-4; D is uncertain. CDR3 length: 14 amino acids. Germline V gives CDR1 MNHEY, CDR2 SMNVEV (reference sequence). The V gene lost 2 bases and the J gene lost 7 bases, with 11 bases spanning the gap. The CDR3: CASSLGFSGEKLFF. CDR3 in DNA: TGTGCCAGCAGTTTAGGGTTCAGCGGTGAAAAACTGTTTTTT.

This clone was detected a few times. The chain is built from TRBV7-9 and TRBJ2-1; 7 positions agree with TRBD1. Germline V lookup: CDR1 SEHNR, CDR2 FQNEAQ (reference sequence). V shed 4 bases and J 7 bases; nucleotides not matched to a gene: 7. The CDR3 runs 14 residues. The CDR3 loop reads CASSSTGVTNEQFF. The CDR3 DNA follows: TGTGCCAGCAGCTCAACAGGGGTTACGAATGAGCAGTTCTTC.

The J gene is TRBJ1-2, the V gene TRBV12-5, with D uncertain. The V end lost 0 bases, the J end lost 7 bases, and 18 bases lay between the germline ends. CDR1 LGHNT and CDR2 FRNRAP come from the germline V gene. This CDR3 is built from 16 residues. The DNA for the CDR3 is TGTGCTAGTGGTTTGGTACTGGCAGTCCCATTGGGTGGCTACACCTTC. Protein product: CASGLVLAVPLGGYTF.

The V and J genes are TRBV27 and TRBJ2-1, with 7 bases matching TRBD2. V gave up 7 bases and J gave up 0 bases; unmatched junction bases: 12. This CDR3 spans 17 amino acids. The germline CDR1 and CDR2 sequences are MNHEY and SMNVEV (reference sequence). CDR3 loop: CASTVGGTISSYNEQFF. CDR3 nucleotides: TGTGCCAGCACAGTGGGGGGGACCATCTCCTCCTACAATGAGCAGTTCTTC.